This is a list of T cell receptor beta chains from one sample in a study of glioma-infiltrating T cells. TCRdb itself ran the multiplex PCR reads through MiXCR, one entry per CDR3 protein. The sample contains some 190,000 distinct CDR3 sequences, more than 30% of which appear only once. Sequenced sample: glioma tissue, nonneoplastic brain tissue, or PBMCs (not recorded which). These receptors all come from a human donor with low-grade glioma or glioblastoma, undergoing nonglioma brain surgery, or in good health (not recorded which). CDR3s include the opening cysteine and the closing phenylalanine or tryptophan. The D gene is left open where the match is weak. The size of a clone is reported for some rows only, either as once, few or many, or as a class for expanded clones.

V gene	clone size	D gene	J gene	CDR3 protein	CDR3 DNA
TRBV19	few	-	TRBJ2-5	CASSISGRMEETQYF	TGTGCCAGTAGTATATCGGGGAGGATGGAGGAGACCCAGTACTTC
TRBV20-1	many	-	TRBJ1-1	CSATGDSRTEAFF	TGCAGTGCAACGGGCGACAGTCGCACTGAAGCTTTCTTT
TRBV7-2	-	-	TRBJ2-2	CASSLLAGELFF	TGTGCCAGCAGCTTACTCGCCGGGGAGCTGTTTTTT
TRBV28	few	-	TRBJ2-1	CASSPSRRQAGAAGEQFF	TGTGCCAGCAGTCCATCCCGTCGGCAAGCTGGAGCGGCCGGTGAGCAGTTCTTC
TRBV7-8	-	-	TRBJ1-1	CASSLAQGVAEAFF	TGTGCCAGCAGCTTAGCACAAGGCGTCGCTGAAGCTTTCTTT
TRBV20-1	many	TRBD1	TRBJ1-2	CSARGQGYYGYTF	TGCAGTGCTAGGGGACAGGGCTACTATGGCTACACCTTC
TRBV27	-	TRBD1	TRBJ2-7	CASSPDRDRYEQYF	TGTGCAAGCAGTCCCGACAGGGATAGATACGAGCAGTACTTC
TRBV5-4	many	-	TRBJ2-1	CASSLNRAEYNEQFF	TGTGCCAGCAGCTTGAACCGAGCGGAATACAATGAGCAGTTCTTC
TRBV6-1	many	TRBD1	TRBJ2-7	CASSQQTGGLDEQYF	TGTGCCAGCAGTCAACAAACAGGGGGGTTGGACGAGCAGTACTTC
TRBV6-1	many	-	TRBJ2-1	CASSPNDNGEQFF	TGTGCCAGCAGTCCAAACGATAACGGTGAGCAGTTCTTC